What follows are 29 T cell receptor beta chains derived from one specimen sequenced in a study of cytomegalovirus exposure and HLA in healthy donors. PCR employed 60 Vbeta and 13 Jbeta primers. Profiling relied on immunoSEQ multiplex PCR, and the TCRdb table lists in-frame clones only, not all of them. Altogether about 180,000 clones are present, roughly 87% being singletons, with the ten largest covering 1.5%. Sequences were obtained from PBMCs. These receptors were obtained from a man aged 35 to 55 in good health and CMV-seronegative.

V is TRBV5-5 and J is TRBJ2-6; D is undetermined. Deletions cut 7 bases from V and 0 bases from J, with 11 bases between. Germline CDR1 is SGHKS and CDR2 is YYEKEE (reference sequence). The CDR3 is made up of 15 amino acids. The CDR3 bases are TGTGCCAGCGGAACAGCATCCTCTGGGGCCAACGTCCTGACTTTC. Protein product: CASGTASSGANVLTF. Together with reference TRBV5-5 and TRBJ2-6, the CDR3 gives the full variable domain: DAGVTQSPTHLIKTRGQQVTLRCSPISGHKSVSWYQQVLGQGPQFIFQYYEKEERGRGNFPDRFSARQFPNYSSELNVNALLLGDSALYLCASGTASSGANVLTFGAGSRLTVL.

The CDR3 DNA is TGTGCCGGGGGGACTGAATTCAATGAGCAGTTCTTC. This translates into CAGGTEFNEQFF. This chain connects TRBV28 to TRBJ2-1, with D maybe TRBD2 (6 bases). The germline gives CDR1 MDHEN, CDR2 SYDVKM. The CDR3 totals 12 residues. V was cut by 11 bases and J by 6 bases, with 14 bases left in between.

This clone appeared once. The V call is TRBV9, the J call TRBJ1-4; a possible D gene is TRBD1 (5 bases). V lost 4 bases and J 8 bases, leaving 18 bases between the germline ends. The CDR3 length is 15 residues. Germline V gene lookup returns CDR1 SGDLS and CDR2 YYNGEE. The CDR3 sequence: CASSLTQGKGEKLFF. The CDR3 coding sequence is TGTGCCAGCAGCTTAACCCAGGGAAAAGGAGAAAAACTGTTTTTT.

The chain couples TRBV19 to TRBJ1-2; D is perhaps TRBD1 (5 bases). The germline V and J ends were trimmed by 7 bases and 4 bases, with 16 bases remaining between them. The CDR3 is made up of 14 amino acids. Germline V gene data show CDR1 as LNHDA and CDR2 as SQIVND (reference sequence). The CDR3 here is CASTLQGLAYGYTF. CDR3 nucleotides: TGTGCCAGTACTCTTCAGGGTCTTGCCTATGGCTACACCTTC.

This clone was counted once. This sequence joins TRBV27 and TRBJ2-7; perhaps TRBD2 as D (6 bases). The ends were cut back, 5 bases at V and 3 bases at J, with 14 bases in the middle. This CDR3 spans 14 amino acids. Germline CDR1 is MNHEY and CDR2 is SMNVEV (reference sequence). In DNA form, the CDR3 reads TGTGCCAGCAGTATCTTCCTGACTAGCTACGAGCAGTACTTC. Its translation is CASSIFLTSYEQYF.

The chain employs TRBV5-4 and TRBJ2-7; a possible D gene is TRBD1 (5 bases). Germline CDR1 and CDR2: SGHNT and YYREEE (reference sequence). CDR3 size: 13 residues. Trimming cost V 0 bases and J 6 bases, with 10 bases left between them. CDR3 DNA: TGTGCCAGCAGCTTGGTCCAGGGCCGCGAGCAGTACTTC. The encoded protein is CASSLVQGREQYF.

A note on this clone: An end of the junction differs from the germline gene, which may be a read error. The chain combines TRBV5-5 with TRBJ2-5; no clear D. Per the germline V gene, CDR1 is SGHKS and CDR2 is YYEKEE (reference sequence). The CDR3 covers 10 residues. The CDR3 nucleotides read TGTGCCAGCAGCACCCTCCCCGGTAACTTC. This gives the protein CASSTLPGNF.

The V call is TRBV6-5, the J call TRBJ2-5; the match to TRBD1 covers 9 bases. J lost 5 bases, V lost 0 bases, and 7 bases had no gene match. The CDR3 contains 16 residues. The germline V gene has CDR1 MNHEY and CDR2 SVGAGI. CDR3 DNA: TGTGCCAGCAGTTACTCGACAAGGACAGGGGCCGAGACCCAGTACTTC. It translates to CASSYSTRTGAETQYF.

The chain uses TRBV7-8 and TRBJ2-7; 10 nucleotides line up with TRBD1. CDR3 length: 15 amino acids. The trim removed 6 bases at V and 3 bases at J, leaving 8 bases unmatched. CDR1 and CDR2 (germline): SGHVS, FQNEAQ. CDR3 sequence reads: CASRSHRDRGYEQYF. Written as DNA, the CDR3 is TGTGCCAGCAGATCTCACCGGGACAGGGGCTACGAGCAGTACTTC.

The CDR3 here is CASSETLPRGGTEAFF. In nucleotides, the CDR3 is TGCGCCAGCAGTGAGACACTACCTCGGGGGGGAACTGAAGCTTTCTTT. The V and J genes are TRBV10-2 and TRBJ1-1, with a tentative D call TRBD1 (5 bases). CDR1 is WSHSY, CDR2 SAAADI, per germline. CDR3 length equals 16 residues. The ends were cut back, 2 bases at V and 5 bases at J, with 18 bases in the middle.

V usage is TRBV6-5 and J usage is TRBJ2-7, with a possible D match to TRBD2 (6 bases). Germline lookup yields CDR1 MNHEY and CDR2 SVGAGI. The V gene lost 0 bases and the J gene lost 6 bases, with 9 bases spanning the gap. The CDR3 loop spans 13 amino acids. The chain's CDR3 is CASSYSGGGEQYF. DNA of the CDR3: TGTGCCAGCAGTTACTCGGGGGGTGGCGAGCAGTACTTC.

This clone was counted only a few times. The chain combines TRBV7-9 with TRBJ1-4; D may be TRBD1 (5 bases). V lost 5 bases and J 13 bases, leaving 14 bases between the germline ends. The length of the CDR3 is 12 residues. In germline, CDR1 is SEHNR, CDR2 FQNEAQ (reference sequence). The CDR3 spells CASSAMGTGLFF. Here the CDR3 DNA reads TGTGCCAGCAGCGCCATGGGCACAGGACTGTTTTTT.

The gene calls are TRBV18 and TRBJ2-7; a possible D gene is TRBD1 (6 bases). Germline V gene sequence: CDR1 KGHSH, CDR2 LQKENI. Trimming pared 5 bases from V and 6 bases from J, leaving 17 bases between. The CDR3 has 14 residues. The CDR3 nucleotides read TGTGCCAGCTCATTGGACAGTATACTGGCCGAGCAGTACTTC. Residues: CASSLDSILAEQYF.

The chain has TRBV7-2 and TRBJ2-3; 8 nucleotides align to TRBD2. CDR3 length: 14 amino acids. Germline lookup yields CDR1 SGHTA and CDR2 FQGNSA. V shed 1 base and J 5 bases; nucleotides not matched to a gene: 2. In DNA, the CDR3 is TGTGCCAGCAGCTTAGACGGGGGGGGAGATACGCAGTATTTT. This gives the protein CASSLDGGGDTQYF.

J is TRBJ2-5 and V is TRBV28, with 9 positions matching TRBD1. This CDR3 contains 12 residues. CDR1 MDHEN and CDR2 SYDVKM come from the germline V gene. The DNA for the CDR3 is TGTCCACCGGGGACAGGGAAAGAGACCCAGTACTTC. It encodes CPPGTGKETQYF.

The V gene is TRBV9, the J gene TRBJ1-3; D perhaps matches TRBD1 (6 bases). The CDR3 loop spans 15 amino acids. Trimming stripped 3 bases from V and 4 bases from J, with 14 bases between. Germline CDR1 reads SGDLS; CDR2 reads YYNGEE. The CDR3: CASSAQDSPGNTIYF. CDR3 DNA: TGTGCCAGCAGCGCCCAGGACAGCCCGGGAAACACCATATATTTT.

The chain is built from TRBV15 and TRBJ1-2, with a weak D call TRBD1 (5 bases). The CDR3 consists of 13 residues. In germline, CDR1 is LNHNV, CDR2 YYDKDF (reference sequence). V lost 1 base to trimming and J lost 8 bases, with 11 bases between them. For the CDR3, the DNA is TGTGCCACCAGCAGAGCAGGGTCAGGCGGCTACACCTTC. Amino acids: CATSRAGSGGYTF.

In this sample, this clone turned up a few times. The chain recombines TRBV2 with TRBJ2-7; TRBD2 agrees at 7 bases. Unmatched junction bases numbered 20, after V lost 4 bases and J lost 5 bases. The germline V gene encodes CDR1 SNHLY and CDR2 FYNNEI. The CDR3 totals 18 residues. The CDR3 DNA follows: TGTGCCAGCAGTGTTCCTCTGGACACCCGACTAGCATACGACGAGCAGTACTTC. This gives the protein CASSVPLDTRLAYDEQYF.

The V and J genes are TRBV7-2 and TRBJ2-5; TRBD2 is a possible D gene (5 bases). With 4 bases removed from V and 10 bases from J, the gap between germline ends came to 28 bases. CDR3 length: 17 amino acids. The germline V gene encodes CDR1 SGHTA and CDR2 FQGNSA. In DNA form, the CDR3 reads TGTGCCAGCAGCTCGCTATCCTACCGCGGAGGCCCAAGGCTCCAGTACTTC. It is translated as CASSSLSYRGGPRLQYF.

CDR3 nucleotide sequence: TGTGCCAGCAGCTCTAGCATCGGGACACCCAACACCGGGGAGCTGTTTTTT. Amino acids: CASSSSIGTPNTGELFF. The chain employs TRBV5-5 and TRBJ2-2; D is possibly TRBD1 (6 bases). CDR3 length: 17 residues. V was cut by 3 bases and J by 2 bases, with 17 bases left in between. CDR1 and CDR2 from the germline V gene are SGHKS and YYEKEE (reference sequence).

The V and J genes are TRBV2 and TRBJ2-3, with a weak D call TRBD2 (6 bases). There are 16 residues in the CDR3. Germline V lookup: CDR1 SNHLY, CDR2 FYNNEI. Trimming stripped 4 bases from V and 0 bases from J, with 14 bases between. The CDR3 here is CASSGEANLSTDTQYF. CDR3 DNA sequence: TGTGCCAGCAGTGGGGAGGCCAACCTTAGCACAGATACGCAGTATTTT.

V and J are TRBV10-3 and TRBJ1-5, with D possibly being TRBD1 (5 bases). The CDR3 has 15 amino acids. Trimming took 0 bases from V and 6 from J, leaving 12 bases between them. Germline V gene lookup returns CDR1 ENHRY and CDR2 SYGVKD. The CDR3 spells CAISESLGGAQPQHF. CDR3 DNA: TGTGCCATCAGTGAGTCGTTGGGGGGAGCTCAGCCCCAGCATTTT.

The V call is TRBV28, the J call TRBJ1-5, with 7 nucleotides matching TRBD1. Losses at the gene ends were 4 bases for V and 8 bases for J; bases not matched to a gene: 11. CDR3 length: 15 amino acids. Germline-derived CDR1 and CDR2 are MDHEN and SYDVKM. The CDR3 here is CASSSYRQGAKPQHF. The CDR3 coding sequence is TGTGCCAGCAGTTCCTATCGACAGGGTGCGAAGCCCCAGCATTTT. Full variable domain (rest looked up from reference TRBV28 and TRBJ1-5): DVKVTQSSRYLVKRTGEKVFLECVQDMDHENMFWYRQDPGLGLRLIYFSYDVKMKEKGDIPEGYSVSREKKERFSLILESASTNQTSMYLCASSSYRQGAKPQHFGDGTRLSIL.

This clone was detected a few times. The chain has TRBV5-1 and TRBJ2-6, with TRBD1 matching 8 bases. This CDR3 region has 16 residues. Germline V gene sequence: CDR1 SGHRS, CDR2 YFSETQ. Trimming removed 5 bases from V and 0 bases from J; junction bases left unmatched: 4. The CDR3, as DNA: TGCGCCAGCAGGGGACAGGCCTCCTCTGGGGCCAACGTCCTGACTTTC. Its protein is CASRGQASSGANVLTF.

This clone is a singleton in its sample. The CDR3 is CSVEDRRGTSGSSSYEQYF. Here the CDR3 DNA reads TGCAGCGTTGAAGATCGACGTGGTACTAGCGGGAGCAGCTCCTACGAGCAGTACTTC. The chain links TRBV29-1 to TRBJ2-7; 11 positions match TRBD2. The CDR3 sequence is 19 residues long. The V segment lost 0 bases and the J segment 0 bases; nucleotides outside the gene matches: 13. Germline assignment: CDR1 SQVTM and CDR2 ANQGSEA.

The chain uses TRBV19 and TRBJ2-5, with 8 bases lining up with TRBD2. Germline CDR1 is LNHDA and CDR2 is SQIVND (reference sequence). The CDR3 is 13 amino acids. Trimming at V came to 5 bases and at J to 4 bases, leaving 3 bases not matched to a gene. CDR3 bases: TGTGCCAGTAGTCCCGGACTAGCAGAGACCCAGTACTTC. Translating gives CASSPGLAETQYF.

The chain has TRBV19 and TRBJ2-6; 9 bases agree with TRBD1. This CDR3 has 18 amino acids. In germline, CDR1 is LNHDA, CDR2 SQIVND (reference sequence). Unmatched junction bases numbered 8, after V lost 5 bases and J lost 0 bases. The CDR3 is CASSLGGQGFSGANVLTF. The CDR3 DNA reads TGTGCCAGTAGTTTAGGGGGACAGGGTTTCTCTGGGGCCAACGTCCTGACTTTC. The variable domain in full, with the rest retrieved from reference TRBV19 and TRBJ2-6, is DGGITQSPKYLFRKEGQNVTLSCEQNLNHDAMYWYRQDPGQGLRLIYYSQIVNDFQKGDIAEGYSVSREKKESFPLTVTSAQKNPTAFYLCASSLGGQGFSGANVLTFGAGSRLTVL.

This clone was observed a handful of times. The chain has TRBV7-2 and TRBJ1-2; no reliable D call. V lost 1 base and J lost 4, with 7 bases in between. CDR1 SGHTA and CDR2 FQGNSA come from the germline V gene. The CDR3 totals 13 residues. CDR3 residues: CASSLGAVYGYTF. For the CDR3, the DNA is TGTGCCAGCAGCTTAGGGGCTGTCTATGGCTACACCTTC.

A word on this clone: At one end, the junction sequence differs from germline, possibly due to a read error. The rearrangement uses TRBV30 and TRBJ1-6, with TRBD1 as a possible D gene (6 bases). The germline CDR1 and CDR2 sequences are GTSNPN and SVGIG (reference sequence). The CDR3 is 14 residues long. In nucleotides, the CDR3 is TGTGCCTGGAGGCTGAGGGGGACTAATGCACCCCTCCACTTT. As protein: CAWRLRGTNAPLHF.